The 25 T cell receptor beta chains listed next were all sequenced from one sample in a study of shared clonotypes between healthy human individuals. Method: immunoSEQ multiplex PCR; TCRdb's copy keeps in-frame clones and lacks some. The table has some 2.1 million clones, around 93% seen once. CD45RO negativity and positive selection for CCR7 defined naive CD8 cells, a population that excluded terminally differentiated effector memory CD45RA+ cells. Material for sequencing was naive CD8+ T cells from PBMCs. Receptors originate from a man aged 18 to 30 in good health. Some clones in this sample may be carry-over from other donors' samples.

The chain has TRBV28 and TRBJ2-1, with 8 bases lining up with TRBD2. The CDR3 sequence is 21 residues long. CDR1 MDHEN and CDR2 SYDVKM come from the germline V gene. V was pared by 4 bases and J by 1 base, with 21 bases of the junction left unmatched. The chain's CDR3 is CASSSTVLSGRIGGSYNEQFF. The CDR3 DNA sequence: TGTGCCAGCAGTTCGACAGTACTCAGCGGGAGAATCGGAGGTTCCTACAATGAGCAGTTCTTC.

This chain links TRBV7-9 with TRBJ1-1; D gene uncertain. The germline V and J ends were trimmed by 5 bases and 6 bases, with 19 bases remaining between them. Germline V gene sequence: CDR1 SEHNR, CDR2 FQNEAQ (reference sequence). There are 15 residues in the CDR3. CDR3 residues: CASSPRLGLVAEAFF. The CDR3 DNA reads TGTGCCAGCAGCCCTCGACTGGGATTAGTGGCTGAAGCTTTCTTT.

This rearrangement joins TRBV5-1 to TRBJ2-1; TRBD2 aligns across 9 bases. From germline, CDR1 is SGHRS and CDR2 YFSETQ. Trimming removed 1 base from V and 6 bases from J; junction bases left unmatched: 8. This CDR3 is 16 amino acids long. CDR3 region: CASSLLQGTSSNEQFF. The CDR3 DNA is TGCGCCAGCAGCTTGCTCCAGGGGACTAGCAGCAATGAGCAGTTCTTC.

The chain is built from TRBV13 and TRBJ2-2; maybe TRBD2 (6 bases). Looked up from germline, CDR1 is PRHDT and CDR2 is FYEKMQ (reference sequence). V lost 4 bases, J lost 3 bases, and 15 bases lay in between. The CDR3 spans 16 residues. The CDR3 sequence: CASSSLGGADTGELFF. CDR3 DNA: TGTGCCAGCAGCTCTCTCGGGGGAGCGGACACCGGGGAGCTGTTTTTT. The full variable domain, with the rest looked up from reference TRBV13 and TRBJ2-2, is AAGVIQSPRHLIKEKRETATLKCYPIPRHDTVYWYQQGPGQDPQFLISFYEKMQSDKGSIPDRFSAQQFSDYHSELNMSSLELGDSALYFCASSSLGGADTGELFFGEGSRLTVL.

The V call is TRBV5-1, the J call TRBJ2-7; D is unclear. Trimming took off 2 bases at V and 3 bases at J, with 18 bases between the two ends. The CDR3 is 16 residues long. Germline loops: CDR1 SGHRS, CDR2 YFSETQ. Written as DNA, the CDR3 is TGCGCCAGCAGCTTAGATGTTATAGGGTCATTCTACGAGCAGTACTTC. Translation: CASSLDVIGSFYEQYF.

V usage is TRBV2 and J usage is TRBJ2-1; 14 bases are a match to TRBD2. The CDR3 runs to 16 residues. V dropped 7 bases and J dropped 9; count of bases not matched to a gene: 11. Looked up from germline, CDR1 is SNHLY and CDR2 is FYNNEI. This chain's CDR3 is CASTPGLAGVPSEQFF. DNA for the CDR3: TGTGCCAGCACTCCGGGACTAGCGGGGGTGCCCAGTGAGCAGTTCTTC. The variable domain in full, completed from reference TRBV2 and TRBJ2-1, reads EPEVTQTPSHQVTQMGQEVILRCVPISNHLYFYWYRQILGQKVEFLVSFYNNEISEKSEIFDDQFSVERPDGSNFTLKIRSTKLEDSAMYFCASTPGLAGVPSEQFFGPGTRLTVL.

The chain joins TRBV19 to TRBJ2-7; no firm D call. The length of the CDR3 is 16 residues. Germline values: CDR1 LNHDA, CDR2 SQIVND (reference sequence). With 5 bases removed from V and 1 base from J, the gap between germline ends came to 18 bases. The CDR3 loop is CASSPRPGPLSYEQYF. CDR3 DNA sequence: TGTGCCAGTAGTCCACGTCCCGGACCGTTGTCCTACGAGCAGTACTTC. Filled out from reference TRBV19 and TRBJ2-7, the complete variable domain reads DGGITQSPKYLFRKEGQNVTLSCEQNLNHDAMYWYRQDPGQGLRLIYYSQIVNDFQKGDIAEGYSVSREKKESFPLTVTSAQKNPTAFYLCASSPRPGPLSYEQYFGPGTRLTVT.

The CDR3 reads CAGGTGAYEQYF. CDR3 DNA sequence: TGTGCCGGCGGGACAGGGGCCTACGAGCAGTACTTC. The chain links TRBV2 to TRBJ2-7, with TRBD1 identical over 10 bases. Germline loops: CDR1 SNHLY, CDR2 FYNNEI. The CDR3 spans 12 residues. J was trimmed by 2 bases and V by 11 bases; bases with no gene match: 3.

Regarding this clone: The sample holds other DNA sequences that translate to the same CDR3. This chain joins TRBV5-6 and TRBJ2-7; D is ambiguous. The V gene lost 0 bases and the J gene lost 3 bases, with 7 bases spanning the gap. The CDR3 sequence is 13 residues long. The germline V gene encodes CDR1 SGHDT and CDR2 YYEEEE. The DNA of the CDR3 is TGTGCCAGCAGCTTGGGCGCTTACTACGAGCAGTACTTC. Translating it yields CASSLGAYYEQYF.

The rearrangement links TRBV5-1 to TRBJ1-1, with D perhaps TRBD1 (5 bases). CDR3 length equals 15 residues. Trimming cost V 0 bases and J 0 bases, with 9 bases left between them. CDR1 and CDR2 (germline): SGHRS, YFSETQ. For the CDR3, the DNA is TGCGCCAGCAGCTTGGTGCCAGGGTTGAACACTGAAGCTTTCTTT. It codes for CASSLVPGLNTEAFF.

The rearrangement links TRBV13 to TRBJ1-4, with 7 positions matching TRBD1. Germline CDR1 PRHDT, CDR2 FYEKMQ (reference sequence). This CDR3 comprises 16 residues. The V gene end was trimmed by 4 bases and the J gene end by 7 bases; junction bases not matched to a gene: 12. In DNA form, the CDR3 reads TGTGCCAGCAGCTCCGACAGGGATGGCCCTAGTGAAAAACTGTTTTTT. It codes for CASSSDRDGPSEKLFF.

The chain has TRBV10-3 and TRBJ1-1; D remains ambiguous. The CDR3 is 13 amino acids. V shed 0 bases and J shed 10 bases, with 12 bases lying between them. CDR1 and CDR2 (germline): ENHRY, SYGVKD. For the CDR3, the DNA is TGTGCCATCAGTGAGTCGATTGGTTTAGGAGCTTTCTTT. It translates to CAISESIGLGAFF.

The chain carries TRBV7-8 and TRBJ1-1, with D uncertain. The germline gives CDR1 SGHVS, CDR2 FQNEAQ. V was clipped by 0 bases and J by 0 bases, with 8 bases between them. The CDR3 consists of 15 residues. The CDR3 region is CASSLAPAMNTEAFF. The CDR3 region has the DNA TGTGCCAGCAGCTTAGCACCAGCTATGAACACTGAAGCTTTCTTT.

The rearrangement joins TRBV30 to TRBJ2-1; TRBD1 aligns across 7 bases. The CDR3 spans 14 residues. Per germline, CDR1 GTSNPN and CDR2 SVGIG (reference sequence). The V segment lost 0 bases and the J segment 9 bases; nucleotides outside the gene matches: 8. Here the CDR3 reads CAWSVGQGVGEQFF. The DNA of the CDR3 is TGTGCCTGGAGTGTGGGGCAGGGGGTAGGTGAGCAGTTCTTC.

The gene calls are TRBV13 and TRBJ2-4; 9 bases align to TRBD1. The CDR3 spans 16 residues. CDR1 is PRHDT, CDR2 FYEKMQ, per germline (reference sequence). Trimming took 6 bases from V and 2 from J; bases not matched to a gene: 8. The CDR3 DNA follows: TGTGCCAGCAGAAACCGACAGGGGGGGTCCAAAAACATTCAGTACTTC. This translates into CASRNRQGGSKNIQYF.

CDR3 protein: CASSYAGTGWNYGYTF. CDR3 coding DNA: TGTGCCAGCAGTTATGCCGGGACAGGGTGGAACTATGGCTACACCTTC. The V call is TRBV6-5, the J call TRBJ1-2, with 9 bases that match TRBD1. Trimming cost V 3 bases and J 2 bases; bases outside gene matches: 7. The germline V gene encodes CDR1 MNHEY and CDR2 SVGAGI. The CDR3 sequence is 16 residues long.

Only one count was recorded for this clone. The CDR3 loop reads CASSPLALTDTQYF. The CDR3 coding sequence is TGTGCCAGCAGCCCACTAGCGTTGACAGATACGCAGTATTTT. This chain links TRBV28 with TRBJ2-3; 7 bases map to TRBD2. The V and J ends lost 6 bases and 3 bases, in that order; junction bases with no gene match: 6. CDR1 MDHEN and CDR2 SYDVKM come from the germline V gene. This CDR3 region has 14 residues.

This clone occurred once. This chain joins TRBV10-3 and TRBJ2-1; the D is unclear. The CDR3 runs to 14 residues. CDR1 and CDR2 (germline): ENHRY, SYGVKD. Trimming took 2 bases from V and 5 from J, leaving 10 bases between them. The CDR3 protein is CAISEPILDNEQFF. In nucleotides, the CDR3 is TGTGCCATCAGTGAGCCGATACTGGACAATGAGCAGTTCTTC.

This clone has just one count. V and J are TRBV28 and TRBJ2-1, with D perhaps matching TRBD1 (5 bases). Trimming removed 4 bases at V and 2 bases at J, with 15 bases between. The CDR3 runs 16 residues. Looked up from germline, CDR1 is MDHEN and CDR2 is SYDVKM. As DNA, the CDR3 is TGTGCCAGCAGTTCCCCGCGAGAAGGGGCCTACAATGAGCAGTTCTTC. Translating gives CASSSPREGAYNEQFF.

Turning to this clone: This same CDR3 is encoded by further DNA sequences in the sample. The chain links TRBV5-1 to TRBJ2-2; unclear D gene. V dropped 2 bases and J dropped 2 bases, with 1 base sitting between them. Germline CDR1 and CDR2: SGHRS and YFSETQ. This CDR3 has 12 residues. The CDR3 DNA reads TGCGCCAGCAGCTTTAACACCGGGGAGCTGTTTTTT. This encodes CASSFNTGELFF.

This chain uses TRBV11-2 with TRBJ2-1, with 7 bases that match TRBD2. CDR3 size: 16 residues. The ends lost 5 bases at V and 7 bases at J; junction bases unmatched: 14. Germline values: CDR1 SGHAT, CDR2 FQNNGV. The CDR3 is CASSPGAGRGMNEQFF. The DNA of the CDR3 is TGTGCCAGCAGCCCAGGAGCGGGGAGGGGAATGAATGAGCAGTTCTTC.

The V and J genes are TRBV19 and TRBJ2-7; no firm D call. This CDR3 has 14 residues. V was clipped by 3 bases and J by 0 bases, with 9 bases between them. Germline-derived CDR1 and CDR2 are LNHDA and SQIVND (reference sequence). In DNA, the CDR3 is TGTGCCAGTAGTATCTACTACCCCTCCTACGAGCAGTACTTC. Protein: CASSIYYPSYEQYF.

V is TRBV19 and J is TRBJ1-2; tentatively, D is TRBD1 (6 bases). V dropped 7 bases and J dropped 3 bases, with 15 bases sitting between them. The CDR3 sequence is 14 residues long. Germline-derived CDR1 and CDR2 are LNHDA and SQIVND (reference sequence). Here the CDR3 DNA reads TGTGCCAGTACCATCCGGGGGGGCTACTATGGCTACACCTTC. Amino acids: CASTIRGGYYGYTF.

Worth noting for this clone: The sample contains more than one DNA sequence encoding this CDR3. The chain employs TRBV7-9 and TRBJ2-2, with a weak D call TRBD1 (6 bases). CDR1 and CDR2 from the germline V gene are SEHNR and FQNEAQ (reference sequence). V lost 5 bases to trimming and J lost 4 bases, with 11 bases between them. The CDR3 totals 14 residues. CDR3 in amino acids: CASSLGTSTGELFF. CDR3 coding DNA: TGTGCCAGCAGCCTAGGGACAAGCACCGGGGAGCTGTTTTTT. Combining the CDR3 with reference TRBV7-9 and TRBJ2-2 gives the whole variable domain DTGVSQNPRHKITKRGQNVTFRCDPISEHNRLYWYRQTLGQGPEFLTYFQNEAQLEKSRLLSDRFSAERPKGSFSTLEIQRTEQGDSAMYLCASSLGTSTGELFFGEGSRLTVL.

The chain carries TRBV5-1 and TRBJ2-7; TRBD2 agrees at 11 bases. After removal of 3 bases from V and 0 bases from J, the junction contained 8 bases not matched to a gene. This CDR3 is 17 amino acids long. The germline CDR1 and CDR2 sequences are SGHRS and YFSETQ. The CDR3 DNA reads as TGCGCCAGCAGCTCGAAACTAGCGGGAGAGTTCTCCTACGAGCAGTACTTC. This codes for CASSSKLAGEFSYEQYF.